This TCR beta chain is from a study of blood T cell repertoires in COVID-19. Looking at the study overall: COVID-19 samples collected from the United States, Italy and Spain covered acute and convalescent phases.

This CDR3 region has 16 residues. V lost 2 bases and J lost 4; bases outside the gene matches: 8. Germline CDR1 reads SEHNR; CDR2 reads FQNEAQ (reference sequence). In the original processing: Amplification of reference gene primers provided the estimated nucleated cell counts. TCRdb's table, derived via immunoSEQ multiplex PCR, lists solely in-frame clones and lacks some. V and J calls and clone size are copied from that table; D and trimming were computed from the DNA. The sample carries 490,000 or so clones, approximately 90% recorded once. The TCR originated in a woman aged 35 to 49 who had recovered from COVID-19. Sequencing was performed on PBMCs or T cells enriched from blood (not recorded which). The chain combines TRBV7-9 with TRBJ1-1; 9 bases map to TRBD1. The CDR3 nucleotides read TGTGCCAGCAGCTTACAGGACAGGGGAGAAGGCACTGAAGCTTTCTTT. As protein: CASSLQDRGEGTEAFF.